The text below deals with one T cell receptor (beta chain). Its target is not known. These data belong to a study of regulatory T cells in long-lasting Graves disease. Researchers made TCR beta libraries by using iRepertoire HTBI primers and running Arm-PCR on CDR3 regions. In TCRdb, the multiplex PCR reads were re-called with MiXCR into one record per CDR3 protein. The table has about half a million distinct CDR3 sequences, 20% to 25% seen once. Points from the study as a whole: Limited samples may have lowered accuracy.

The CDR3 is 13 amino acids. Germline V gene data show CDR1 as LNHDA and CDR2 as SQIVND (reference sequence). V lost 3 bases, J lost 9 bases, and 14 bases lay in between. Time point here: persistent/refractory GD, antithyroid drugs over 5 years with positive TRAb. Scientists built the TCR library using RNA that was extracted from PBMCs. The clonotype was recovered from a female donor with Graves disease. The J gene is TRBJ2-5, the V gene TRBV19; D not certain. The sequences come from peripheral blood mononuclear cells (PBMCs), collected when the disease was refractory, from a patient treated with antithyroid drugs. The CDR3 spells CASSMVSVEPQYF. The CDR3 DNA is TGTGCCAGTAGTATGGTCAGCGTAGAACCCCAGTACTTC.